The TCR beta chain under discussion was sequenced for a study of Ad26.COV2.S vaccination and SARS-CoV-2 variants. Notes on the study in general: Breadth measured for non-spike TCRs was similar across vaccine and placebo recipients. Higher spike-specific TCR breadth was found in vaccine recipients than in placebo recipients.

Comment on this clone: Its antigen is still unknown.

Clones were read by immunoSEQ multiplex PCR, and TCRdb kept only the in-frame ones, dropping some. The sample lists around 94,000 clones; 80% were seen once. Looked up from germline, CDR1 is SGHNT and CDR2 is YYREEE (reference sequence). The V end was cut by 5 bases, the J end by 4 bases, with 17 bases between. CDR3 size: 15 residues. This sequence joins TRBV5-4 and TRBJ2-3; D is unresolved. The sequence was obtained from a human donor who had recovered from COVID-19. The sample in question was peripheral blood, obtained after recovery from COVID-19. The CDR3 DNA reads as TGTGCCAGCAGTTACGTGAATCGGGTTGCAGATACGCAGTATTTT. Protein product: CASSYVNRVADTQYF.